The rows below give T cell receptor beta chains drawn from one sample of a study of T cell responses to AZD1222 COVID-19 vaccine. Clones were sequenced by immunoSEQ multiplex PCR, and TCRdb holds only the in-frame ones, with some missing. The top ten clones hold 1.7% of a sample with about 200,000 clones, approximately 94% of them seen once. The sequences come from peripheral blood, collected 28 days after the second dose of the MenACWY control vaccine. All receptors come from an adult who received the MenACWY meningococcal vaccine as a control. Both conserved end residues are part of each CDR3. A D gene is named only where the DNA matches it firmly. Clone size appears in some rows only: once, few, many, or a class for an expanded clone.

V gene	D gene	J gene	clone size	CDR3 protein	CDR3 DNA
TRBV19	.	TRBJ2-3	.	CASSVRGTDTQYF	TGTGCCAGTAGTGTAAGGGGAACAGATACGCAGTATTTT
TRBV28	.	TRBJ1-4	.	CASSLNWATNEKLFF	TGTGCCAGCAGTTTGAATTGGGCAACTAATGAAAAACTGTTTTTT
TRBV6-2/TRBV6-3	.	TRBJ1-6	.	CASSYGLRGSSYNSPLHF	TGTGCCAGCAGTTACGGGTTGCGGGGCAGCTCCTATAATTCACCCCTCCACTTT
TRBV5-1	.	TRBJ2-5	.	CASSLLQTQETQYF	TGCGCCAGCAGCTTGTTGCAGACCCAAGAGACCCAGTACTTC
TRBV11-3	TRBD2	TRBJ2-1	.	CASSPNPGLAGEQFF	TGTGCCAGCAGCCCAAACCCGGGACTAGCGGGGGAGCAGTTCTTC
TRBV7-9	.	TRBJ2-2	.	CASTLPRGRNTGELFF	TGTGCCAGCACCCTCCCGCGGGGACGTAACACCGGGGAGCTGTTTTTT
TRBV5-6	TRBD2	TRBJ2-7	once	CASSFWGGPGNEQYF	TGTGCCAGCAGCTTCTGGGGGGGTCCCGGGAACGAGCAGTACTTC
TRBV12-3/TRBV12-4	TRBD1	TRBJ1-1	.	CASSQGQEAFF	TGTGCCAGCAGCCAGGGACAGGAAGCTTTCTTT
TRBV27	TRBD2	TRBJ2-7	.	CASSSGLAGAYEQYF	TGTGCCAGCAGTTCCGGGCTAGCGGGAGCATACGAGCAGTACTTC
TRBV30	.	TRBJ2-7	.	CAWSVSTYEQYF	TGTGCCTGGAGTGTATCGACGTACGAGCAGTACTTC
TRBV10-2	TRBD1	TRBJ1-2	once	CASSVTGGNYGYTF	TGCGCCAGCAGTGTCACAGGGGGTAACTATGGCTACACCTTC
TRBV9	.	TRBJ1-2	.	CASSRGDVVVQQNFNYGYTF	TGTGCCAGCAGCCGAGGGGATGTGGTGGTGCAGCAGAACTTTAACTATGGCTACACCTTC
TRBV6-5	TRBD1	TRBJ2-1	once	CASSRTGYDNEQFF	TGTGCCAGCAGTCGGACAGGGTATGACAATGAGCAGTTCTTC
TRBV5-6	.	TRBJ2-7	.	CASSGHRGGGLEQYF	TGTGCCAGCAGCGGGCACAGGGGGGGAGGCTTGGAGCAGTACTTC
TRBV4-3	TRBD1	TRBJ1-6	.	CASRRLWDSYNSPLHF	TGCGCCAGCAGACGCCTTTGGGACAGTTATAATTCACCCCTCCACTTT
TRBV7-3	.	TRBJ2-1	.	CASSLKGNEQFF	TGTGCCAGCAGCTTAAAGGGCAATGAGCAGTTCTTC
TRBV5-5	.	TRBJ1-4	.	CASGGVTNEKLFF	TGTGCCAGCGGAGGGGTCACTAATGAAAAACTGTTTTTT
TRBV5-1	TRBD1	TRBJ1-3	.	CASSRDRRGNTIYF	TGCGCCAGCAGCAGGGACAGGAGGGGAAACACCATATATTTT
TRBV4-3	TRBD1	TRBJ2-7	.	CASSQDRVSSYEQYF	TGCGCCAGCAGCCAGGACAGGGTGAGCTCCTACGAGCAGTACTTC
TRBV15	TRBD1	TRBJ1-1	once	CATSRERQGALTEAFF	TGTGCCACCAGCAGGGAAAGACAGGGTGCGTTAACTGAAGCTTTCTTT
TRBV29-1	TRBD2	TRBJ2-7	.	CSVEGGTSKEQYF	TGCAGCGTTGAAGGGGGGACTAGCAAGGAGCAGTACTTC
TRBV27	.	TRBJ2-7	once	CASSLTPGGGHSYEQYF	TGTGCCAGCAGTTTAACCCCCGGGGGCGGGCACTCCTACGAGCAGTACTTC
TRBV1	.	TRBJ1-5	few	CTSSQIGQGPQSNQPQHF	TGCACCAGCAGCCAAATAGGGCAGGGACCTCAGAGCAATCAGCCCCAGCATTTT
TRBV4-3	.	TRBJ2-7	.	CASSQGTSSSYEQYF	TGCGCCAGCAGCCAGGGGACATCCAGCTCCTACGAGCAGTACTTC
TRBV6-2/TRBV6-3	.	TRBJ1-5	.	CASSYSRPGSSNQPQHF	TGTGCCAGCAGTTACTCGCGACCGGGATCTTCCAATCAGCCCCAGCATTTT
TRBV6-5	.	TRBJ1-6	.	CASSPQGYNSPLHF	TGTGCCAGCAGTCCACAGGGCTATAATTCACCCCTCCACTTT
TRBV5-1	TRBD1	TRBJ1-1	.	CASSSGQVNTEAFF	TGCGCCAGCAGCTCGGGACAGGTGAACACTGAAGCTTTCTTT
TRBV9	TRBD1	TRBJ2-7	.	CASSVTGTDPYEQYF	TGTGCCAGCAGCGTAACCGGGACAGACCCCTACGAGCAGTACTTC
TRBV30	.	TRBJ1-5	.	CAWSVRPVEPQHF	TGTGCCTGGAGTGTCCGCCCGGTCGAGCCCCAGCATTTT
TRBV3-1/TRBV3-2	.	TRBJ2-3	.	CASSQFTDTQYF	TGTGCCAGCAGCCAATTCACAGATACGCAGTATTTT
TRBV7-9	.	TRBJ2-7	once	CASSTDGHTNEQYF	TGTGCCAGCAGCACAGACGGCCACACCAACGAGCAGTACTTC
TRBV19	.	TRBJ1-2	once	CASSMMASNYGYTF	TGTGCCAGTAGTATGATGGCGAGTAACTATGGCTACACCTTC
TRBV6-5	.	TRBJ2-7	.	CASTNQGKQYF	TGTGCCAGCACGAACCAGGGGAAGCAGTACTTC
TRBV30	.	TRBJ2-1	.	CAWSSAGNEQFF	TGTGCCTGGAGCTCTGCGGGGAATGAGCAGTTCTTC
TRBV24-1	.	TRBJ2-5	.	CATSDLFGVRVGETQYF	TGTGCCACCAGTGATTTGTTCGGGGTCAGGGTTGGAGAGACCCAGTACTTC
TRBV21-1	.	TRBJ2-2	.	CASSRDRVTGELFF	TGTGCCAGCAGCCGCGACAGGGTAACCGGGGAGCTGTTTTTT
TRBV27	TRBD1	TRBJ1-5	.	CASASGTGVGQPQHF	TGTGCCAGCGCATCCGGGACAGGGGTTGGTCAGCCCCAGCATTTT
TRBV28	TRBD2	TRBJ2-1	.	CASRALGLAGGPGNEQFF	TGTGCCAGCAGGGCCCTAGGTCTAGCGGGAGGGCCGGGGAATGAGCAGTTCTTC
TRBV19	.	TRBJ2-7	.	CASSNSYYEQYF	TGTGCCAGTAGTAACTCCTACTACGAGCAGTACTTC